Shown below are 17 T cell receptor beta chains from a single sample sequenced in a study of technical replicates of blood from several donors. Only in-frame clones appear in the TCRdb table, and some are missing; sequencing was by immunoSEQ multiplex PCR. The sample has 60,000 or so clones, approximately 97% seen once. Sequences were obtained from T cells isolated from PBMCs. The receptor set was obtained from a human donor in good health.

This chain uses TRBV6-1 with TRBJ2-7; 7 positions match TRBD1. J was trimmed by 1 base and V by 4 bases; bases with no gene match: 7. Germline lookup yields CDR1 MNHNS and CDR2 SASEGT. The CDR3 is 15 amino acids. In nucleotides, the CDR3 is TGTGCCAGCAGTGCCGGGACAGCCTTATCCTACGAGCAGTACTTC. Encoded protein: CASSAGTALSYEQYF.

This chain uses TRBV5-6 with TRBJ2-1; TRBD2 aligns across 8 bases. Trimming took 4 bases from V and 7 from J; bases not matched to a gene: 10. The CDR3 is 15 residues long. From germline, CDR1 is SGHDT and CDR2 YYEEEE. CDR3 protein: CASSGGTSPLNEQFF. The DNA of the CDR3 is TGTGCCAGCAGCGGCGGGACTAGTCCTTTAAATGAGCAGTTCTTC.

This rearrangement joins TRBV6-5 to TRBJ2-5; maybe TRBD2 (5 bases). V shed 3 bases and J shed 5 bases, with 10 bases lying between them. The CDR3 is 13 residues long. Germline lookup yields CDR1 MNHEY and CDR2 SVGAGI. CDR3 coding DNA: TGTGCCAGCAGTTATGGGAGTTGGGAGACCCAGTACTTC. This codes for CASSYGSWETQYF.

The J gene is TRBJ1-2, the V gene TRBV19; D unclear. Trimming cost V 7 bases and J 5 bases, with 14 bases left between them. This CDR3 is 13 amino acids long. The germline V gene encodes CDR1 LNHDA and CDR2 SQIVND (reference sequence). DNA for the CDR3: TGTGCCAGTACCCCCCCCCACAGATATGGCTACACCTTC. Translation gives CASTPPHRYGYTF.

V usage is TRBV2 and J usage is TRBJ1-5, with 10 bases fitting TRBD1. Trimming at V came to 8 bases and at J to 1 base, leaving 5 bases not matched to a gene. The CDR3 sequence is 15 residues long. CDR1 is SNHLY, CDR2 FYNNEI, per germline. The CDR3 is CASGQGVGSNQPQHF. The DNA for the CDR3 is TGTGCCAGCGGACAGGGGGTTGGGAGCAATCAGCCCCAGCATTTT.

The chain employs TRBV2 and TRBJ1-4, with 9 bases fitting TRBD1. This CDR3 region has 15 residues. CDR1 and CDR2 from the germline V gene are SNHLY and FYNNEI. With V trimmed by 0 bases and J by 11 bases, 7 bases remained unmatched. CDR3 amino acids: CASSEAYTGGKKLFF. CDR3 sequence (DNA): TGTGCCAGCAGTGAAGCGTACACAGGGGGCAAGAAACTGTTTTTT.

The chain has TRBV19 and TRBJ2-7; 14 nucleotides align to TRBD2. The germline CDR1 and CDR2 sequences are LNHDA and SQIVND (reference sequence). This CDR3 contains 15 residues. Trimming took 5 bases from V and 3 from J; bases not matched to a gene: 3. The DNA of the CDR3 is TGTGCCAGTAGTCAGACTAGCGGGAGGGACTACGAGCAGTACTTC. Amino acids: CASSQTSGRDYEQYF.

V gene TRBV30 combines with J gene TRBJ2-3; possible D gene TRBD2, 6 bases. Germline CDR1 and CDR2: GTSNPN and SVGIG (reference sequence). The ends were cut back, 1 base at V and 8 bases at J, with 16 bases in the middle. The CDR3 length is 14 residues. The CDR3 sequence: CAWSAAQTRGTQYF. The CDR3 nucleotides are TGTGCCTGGAGTGCCGCCCAGACTAGGGGTACGCAGTATTTT.

This chain joins TRBV5-4 and TRBJ2-3; tentatively, D is TRBD1 (5 bases). CDR1 is SGHNT, CDR2 YYREEE, per germline (reference sequence). The CDR3 is made up of 15 amino acids. Trimming took off 7 bases at V and 0 bases at J, with 15 bases between the two ends. In DNA, the CDR3 is TGTGCCAGCCGAGCTGACAGACCTAGCACAGATACGCAGTATTTT. Encoded protein: CASRADRPSTDTQYF.

The rearrangement joins TRBV7-2 to TRBJ1-1; D is uncertain. CDR3 length: 16 residues. Trimming took off 4 bases at V and 0 bases at J, with 15 bases between the two ends. Germline CDR1 and CDR2: SGHTA and FQGNSA. The CDR3 loop reads CASSSSRGVLNTEAFF. The CDR3 DNA is TGTGCCAGCAGCTCAAGTAGAGGAGTACTGAACACTGAAGCTTTCTTT.

The chain carries TRBV2 and TRBJ1-5; 8 positions match TRBD1. The germline V gene encodes CDR1 SNHLY and CDR2 FYNNEI. J lost 5 bases, V lost 4 bases, and 7 bases had no gene match. The length of the CDR3 is 15 residues. Written as DNA, the CDR3 is TGTGCCAGCAGTGGCGACAGGGGATGGGATCAGCCCCAGCATTTT. Translating gives CASSGDRGWDQPQHF.

The rearrangement joins TRBV9 to TRBJ2-2; D is unclear. V was cut by 0 bases and J by 6 bases, with 6 bases left in between. The V gene's germline CDR1 is SGDLS and CDR2 YYNGEE. The CDR3 has 13 residues. CDR3 region: CASSVVSSGELFF. CDR3 DNA: TGTGCCAGCAGCGTAGTTAGTTCCGGGGAGCTGTTTTTT.

The chain uses TRBV6-5 and TRBJ2-2, with D possibly being TRBD2 (6 bases). This CDR3 has 13 residues. Germline V lookup: CDR1 MNHEY, CDR2 SVGAGI. V lost 8 bases and J lost 5, with 12 bases in between. The CDR3 DNA follows: TGTGCCAGCCAGAGGGGAGGAACCGGGGAGCTGTTTTTT. Translation: CASQRGGTGELFF.

This chain joins TRBV25-1 and TRBJ1-4, with D possibly being TRBD1 (6 bases). This CDR3 has 16 amino acids. V lost 4 bases and J lost 6, with 18 bases in between. Germline assignment: CDR1 MGHDK and CDR2 SYGVNS. The CDR3 nucleotides are TGTGCCAGCAGTGGCAGGACAGTACTAACGGATGAAAAACTGTTTTTT. Translation: CASSGRTVLTDEKLFF.

The gene calls are TRBV25-1 and TRBJ2-7, with a tentative D call TRBD1 (6 bases). Germline assignment: CDR1 MGHDK and CDR2 SYGVNS. Deletions cut 6 bases from V and 3 bases from J, with 9 bases between. CDR3 length: 12 amino acids. CDR3 DNA: TGTGCCAGCAGGGGGGCCCTCTACGAGCAGTACTTC. It specifies CASRGALYEQYF.

The V and J genes are TRBV19 and TRBJ1-2; D uncertain. V was clipped by 5 bases and J by 1 base, with 11 bases between them. Germline V gene sequence: CDR1 LNHDA, CDR2 SQIVND (reference sequence). The CDR3 runs to 14 residues. The CDR3 coding sequence is TGTGCCAGTAGTCCTAACGATTATAACTATGGCTACACCTTC. It yields the protein CASSPNDYNYGYTF.

The chain has TRBV28 and TRBJ2-7, with 7 bases matching TRBD1. The V and J ends lost 8 bases and 11 bases, in that order; junction bases with no gene match: 12. Per germline, CDR1 MDHEN and CDR2 SYDVKM. The CDR3 is 12 amino acids. Written as DNA, the CDR3 is TGTGCCAGCTCAAAACCGGGACAGAGAAAGTACTTC. Translated, it gives CASSKPGQRKYF.